This T cell receptor beta chain came from a study of blood T cell repertoires in COVID-19. Study as a whole: Samples of COVID-19 (acute and convalescent) were obtained from the United States, Italy and Spain.

TCRdb's table, derived via immunoSEQ multiplex PCR, lists solely in-frame clones and lacks some. Here the sample spans a few hundred thousand clones, about 85% being singletons. This study enrolled people aged roughly 18 to 89 from about two dozen US geographic areas. Trimming took off 7 bases at V and 4 bases at J, with 13 bases between the two ends. In germline, CDR1 is SQVTM, CDR2 ANQGSEA. This CDR3 region has 12 residues. The sequenced material came from PBMCs or T cells enriched from blood (not recorded which). This chain joins TRBV29-1 and TRBJ1-1; tentatively, D is TRBD1 (6 bases). This clonotype originated in a woman aged 45 to 65 who had recovered from COVID-19. The CDR3 loop is CSENQGSTEAFF. The CDR3 nucleotides are TGCAGCGAGAACCAGGGGTCCACTGAAGCTTTCTTT.